This entry features one TCR beta chain sequence. The record originates from a study of human T cells and chemical hapten exposure. On the study more broadly: Alopecia areata, totalis or universalis was found in mostly female patients.

TCRdb independently ran MiXCR on the RACE reads; one entry per CDR3 protein. This sample has tens of thousands of distinct CDR3 sequences, with 11% found just once. Time point in this sample: pre-sensitization, week 0. Treatment reported: therapeutic diphenylcyclopropenone sensitization with weekly scalp DPC. The CDR3 runs to 14 residues. CDR1 SQVTM and CDR2 ANQGSEA come from the germline V gene. Trimming pared 5 bases from V and 1 base from J, leaving 12 bases between. V is TRBV29-1 and J is TRBJ2-1; TRBD1 is a possible D gene (6 bases). Source: whole blood, taken in connection with sensitization to the hapten diphenylcyclopropenone (DPC). This clonotype was obtained from a middle-aged woman with alopecia areata. Some clones in this sample may be carry-over from other donors' samples. The DNA of the CDR3 is TGCAGCGTTTGGGGGCGTAGTTCCTACAATGAGCAGTTCTTC. It translates to CSVWGRSSYNEQFF.